The 2 T cell receptor beta chains below all came from one sample that was sequenced in a study of blood T cell repertoires in COVID-19. Libraries were prepared by immunoSEQ multiplex PCR; TCRdb keeps only in-frame clonotypes and omits some of them. This table holds 100,000 to 150,000 clones, more than 75% found once. Input material: peripheral blood. The receptor source for this set is a man between 70 and 80 years old with active COVID-19.

V and J are TRBV6-1 and TRBJ2-1; the match to TRBD2 covers 14 bases. Germline V gene data show CDR1 as MNHNS and CDR2 as SASEGT. Unmatched junction bases numbered 6, after V lost 1 base and J lost 4 bases. The length of the CDR3 is 18 residues. The chain's CDR3 is CASSEGRRLAGGYNEQFF. CDR3 coding DNA: TGTGCCAGCAGTGAAGGCCGTCGACTAGCGGGAGGGTACAATGAGCAGTTCTTC.

The J gene is TRBJ1-1, the V gene TRBV3-1 (or the pseudogene TRBV3-2); 8 bases line up with TRBD1. There are 11 residues in the CDR3. The germline V gene has CDR1 LGHDT and CDR2 YNNKEL (reference sequence). Trimming took 6 bases from V and 6 from J; bases not matched to a gene: 0. The chain's CDR3 is CASRGQAEAFF. CDR3 in DNA: TGTGCCAGCAGGGGACAGGCTGAAGCTTTCTTT.